The T cell receptor (beta chain) described here comes from a study of identical twins. Whole-study results and caveats: Part of the zero-insertion signal could reflect confounding by invariant MAIT and iNKT cells.

The CDR3 runs 16 residues. The germline V and J ends were trimmed by 4 bases and 5 bases, with 20 bases remaining between them. Germline V gene data show CDR1 as SGHDT and CDR2 as YYEEEE. TCRdb re-called the 5' RACE reads with MiXCR, one entry per CDR3 protein. The table lists around 960,000 distinct CDR3 sequences, approximately 13% of them singletons, with 1.5% to 2% in the top ten. This clonotype has a handful of counts. Its antigen is not identified. These data also featured in a second study, about yellow fever vaccine responses in identical twins.

The receptor comes from a woman between 18 and 30 years old in good health. Sequencing input: PBMCs. This chain connects TRBV5-6 to TRBJ2-3; either TRBD1 or TRBD2 may fit D (6 bases each). DNA of the CDR3: TGTGCCAGCAGCCCAGAAACAGGGATAGCGGTAGATACGCAGTATTTT. This encodes CASSPETGIAVDTQYF.